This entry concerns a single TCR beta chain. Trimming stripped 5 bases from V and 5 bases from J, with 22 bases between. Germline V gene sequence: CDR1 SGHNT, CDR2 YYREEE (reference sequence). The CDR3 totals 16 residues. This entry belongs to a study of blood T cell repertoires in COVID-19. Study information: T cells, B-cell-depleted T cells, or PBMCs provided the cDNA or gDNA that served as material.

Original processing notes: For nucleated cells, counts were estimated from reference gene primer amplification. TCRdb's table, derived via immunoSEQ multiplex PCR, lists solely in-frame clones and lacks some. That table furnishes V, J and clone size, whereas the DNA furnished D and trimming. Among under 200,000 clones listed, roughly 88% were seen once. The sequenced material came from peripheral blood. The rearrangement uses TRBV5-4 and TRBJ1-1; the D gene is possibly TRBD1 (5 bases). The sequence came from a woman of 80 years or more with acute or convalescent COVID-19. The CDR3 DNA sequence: TGTGCCAGCAGGGGGGAGGACGGCTATTGGGGGACTGAAGCTTTCTTT. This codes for CASRGEDGYWGTEAFF.